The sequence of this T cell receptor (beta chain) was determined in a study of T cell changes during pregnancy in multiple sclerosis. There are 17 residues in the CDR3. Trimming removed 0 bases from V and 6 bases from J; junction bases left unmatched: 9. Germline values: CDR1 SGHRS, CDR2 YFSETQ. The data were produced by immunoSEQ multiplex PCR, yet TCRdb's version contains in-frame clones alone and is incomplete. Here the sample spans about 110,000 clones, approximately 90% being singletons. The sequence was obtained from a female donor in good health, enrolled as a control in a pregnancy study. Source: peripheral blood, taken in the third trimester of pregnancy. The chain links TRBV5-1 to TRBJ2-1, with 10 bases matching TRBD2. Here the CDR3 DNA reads TGCGCCAGCAGCTTGGCAGTAGCGGGGGGATTGGGCAATGAGCAGTTCTTC. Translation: CASSLAVAGGLGNEQFF.